This T cell receptor beta chain came from a study of control samples from healthy donors and cancer patients (dated by TCRdb to the early 2020s). On this clone: Which antigen it targets is not known. Within one base of it there is no much larger clone, and no base qualities were kept.

Including the terminal cysteine and phenylalanine, the CDR3 comprises 12 residues. Just the 36-base CDR3 DNA is kept, in frame starting at base 1. Between the V and J ends, shortened by 8 bases and 7 bases respectively, the junction contains 12 bases. The library relied on the immunoSEQ multiplex PCR assay. TCRdb re-hosts the immuneACCESS table, in-frame sequences only. Its copies lack some clones; in the studies checked, an unresolved V gene accounts for under half of them, and the cause for the rest is not known. A total of 75,000 to 90,000 clones appear in this sample, about 91% of them only once. The leading ten clones occupy roughly 6.7% of the sample.

Recombination linked TRBV12-3 or TRBV12-4 to TRBJ1-5; no D gene call is confident. The sequence came from a man aged 50-59 years in good health. The material sequenced was blood. This receptor has the CDR3 CASATSGQPQHF. The sequence in DNA is TGTGCCAGCGCTACTTCTGGGCAGCCCCAGCATTTT.